Given below is one T cell receptor beta chain in context. Its specificity is not known. These data originate in a study of shared clonotypes between healthy human individuals. Study context: CD4 naive cells filled three plates per donor, CD4 memory three, CD8 naive two and CD8 memory one.

Study results and limitations: Sampling covered blood only; tissue repertoires likely differ. Memory subsets had estimated richness that was generally smaller than that of naive subsets.

Naive CD8 cells, CD45RO-negative and positively selected for CCR7, excluded terminally differentiated effector memory CD45RA+ cells. Each donor was a Caucasian adult residing in Nashville, Tennessee. The CDR3 loop spans 14 amino acids. Trimming took 3 bases from V and 4 from J, leaving 12 bases between them. Germline V lookup: CDR1 MGHRA, CDR2 YSYEKL. Sequencing used immunoSEQ multiplex PCR; TCRdb keeps in-frame clones, though not all of them. The sample lists roughly 1,800,000 clones; about 95% were seen once. The receptor's source is a man younger than 30 in good health. The chain recombines TRBV4-1 with TRBJ1-2, with D perhaps TRBD1 (5 bases). The sample was naive CD8+ T cells sorted from blood. The CDR3 loop reads CASSQTIGGYGYTF. In DNA, the CDR3 is TGCGCCAGCAGCCAGACAATCGGGGGCTATGGCTACACCTTC.